This TCR beta chain was recorded in a study of blood T cell repertoires in COVID-19. V was cut by 1 base and J by 2 bases, with 8 bases left in between. The germline CDR1 and CDR2 sequences are LNHDA and SQIVND (reference sequence). The CDR3 sequence is 14 residues long. TCRdb's table, derived via immunoSEQ multiplex PCR, lists solely in-frame clones and lacks some. Among about 140,000 clones listed, 65% to 85% were seen once. The participants were between about 18 and 95 years old and came from about two dozen US areas. Cohorts were based on clinical histories the participants reported. This clone was counted a single time.

The sequence was collected from a man between 65 and 85 years old who had been exposed to COVID-19. The chain recombines TRBV19 with TRBJ1-2; unclear D gene. The sequencing input was PBMCs or T cells enriched from blood (not recorded which). This CDR3 is CASSIARLNYGYTF. CDR3 bases: TGTGCCAGTAGTATAGCGAGACTGAACTATGGCTACACCTTC. The entire variable domain, with the rest obtained from reference TRBV19 and TRBJ1-2, is as follows: DGGITQSPKYLFRKEGQNVTLSCEQNLNHDAMYWYRQDPGQGLRLIYYSQIVNDFQKGDIAEGYSVSREKKESFPLTVTSAQKNPTAFYLCASSIARLNYGYTFGSGTRLTVV.